This TCR beta chain appears in the sequencing data of a study of T-cell memory formation after mild COVID-19. This clonotype occurred many times. As yet, its antigen is unknown. Study findings and constraints: Day 15 to 85 contracting clones showed balanced CD4/CD8; later expanders leaned CD4+. Some clones that responded turned up in pre-infection memory, which suggests that cross-reactive memory joined in.

Constant-segment primers were used for 5'RACE, and the resulting TCR alpha and TCR beta cDNA libraries carried sample barcodes and UMIs. In TCRdb, the 5' RACE reads were re-called with MiXCR into one record per CDR3 protein. This table holds 45,000 or so distinct CDR3 sequences, over 6.5% found once. CDR3 length equals 16 residues. The germline V gene has CDR1 LGHDT and CDR2 YNNKEL (reference sequence). V was pared by 8 bases and J by 4 bases, with 12 bases of the junction left unmatched. The TCR originated in an adult who had mild COVID-19 (a few samples of this study predate the infection). Cell type and time point are not known. The chain employs TRBV3-1 and TRBJ2-1; 9 bases match TRBD2. Specimen: PBMCs or a T cell subset sorted from them (not recorded which). The CDR3, as DNA: TGTGCCAGCTTCCCCTCTAGCGGGGCGTCTTACAATGAGCAGTTCTTC. It translates to CASFPSSGASYNEQFF.